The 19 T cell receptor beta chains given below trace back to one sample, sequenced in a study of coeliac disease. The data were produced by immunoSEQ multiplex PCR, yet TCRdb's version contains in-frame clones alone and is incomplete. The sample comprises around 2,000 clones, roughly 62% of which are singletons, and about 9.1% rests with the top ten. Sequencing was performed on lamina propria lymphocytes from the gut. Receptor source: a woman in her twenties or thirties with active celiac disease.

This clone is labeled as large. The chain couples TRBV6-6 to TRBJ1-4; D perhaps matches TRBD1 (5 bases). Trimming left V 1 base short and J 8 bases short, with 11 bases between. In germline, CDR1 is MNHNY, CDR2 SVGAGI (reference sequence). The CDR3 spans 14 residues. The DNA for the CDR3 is TGTGCCAGCAGTTACTGGGGGGTGGACGAAAAACTGTTTTTT. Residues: CASSYWGVDEKLFF.

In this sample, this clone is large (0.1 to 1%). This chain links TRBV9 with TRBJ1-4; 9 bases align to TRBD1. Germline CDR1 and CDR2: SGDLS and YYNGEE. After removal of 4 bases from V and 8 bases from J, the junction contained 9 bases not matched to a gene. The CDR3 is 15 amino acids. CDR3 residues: CASSLRTGEWEKLFF. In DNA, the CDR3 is TGTGCCAGCAGCCTTAGGACAGGGGAGTGGGAAAAACTGTTTTTT.

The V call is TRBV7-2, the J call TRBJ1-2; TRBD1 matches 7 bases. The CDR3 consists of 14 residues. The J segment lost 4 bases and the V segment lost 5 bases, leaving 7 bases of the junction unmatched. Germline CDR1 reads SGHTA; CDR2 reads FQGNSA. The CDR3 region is CASSQHRGGYGYTF. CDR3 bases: TGTGCCAGCAGCCAGCACAGGGGTGGCTATGGCTACACCTTC.

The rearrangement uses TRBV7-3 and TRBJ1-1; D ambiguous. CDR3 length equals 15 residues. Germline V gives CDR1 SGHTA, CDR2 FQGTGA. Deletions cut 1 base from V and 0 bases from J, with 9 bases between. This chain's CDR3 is CASSLSGRMNTEAFF. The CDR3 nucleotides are TGTGCCAGCAGCTTAAGTGGGAGGATGAACACTGAAGCTTTCTTT.

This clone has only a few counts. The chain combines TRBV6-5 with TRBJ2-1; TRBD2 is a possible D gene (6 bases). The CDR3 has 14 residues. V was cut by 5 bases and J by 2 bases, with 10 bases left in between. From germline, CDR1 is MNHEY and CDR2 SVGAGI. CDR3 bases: TGTGCCAGCAGTCAGACTAGAACCTACAATGAGCAGTTCTTC. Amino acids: CASSQTRTYNEQFF.

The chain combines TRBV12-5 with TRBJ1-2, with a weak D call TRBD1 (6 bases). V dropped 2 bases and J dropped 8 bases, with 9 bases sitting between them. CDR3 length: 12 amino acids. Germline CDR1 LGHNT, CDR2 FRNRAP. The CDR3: CASGLSGGGYTF. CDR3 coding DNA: TGTGCTAGTGGTTTGTCGGGGGGCGGCTACACCTTC. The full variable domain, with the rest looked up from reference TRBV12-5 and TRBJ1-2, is DARVTQTPRHKVTEMGQEVTMRCQPILGHNTVFWYRQTMMQGLELLAYFRNRAPLDDSGMPKDRFSAEMPDATLATLKIQPSEPRDSAVYFCASGLSGGGYTFGSGTRLTVV.

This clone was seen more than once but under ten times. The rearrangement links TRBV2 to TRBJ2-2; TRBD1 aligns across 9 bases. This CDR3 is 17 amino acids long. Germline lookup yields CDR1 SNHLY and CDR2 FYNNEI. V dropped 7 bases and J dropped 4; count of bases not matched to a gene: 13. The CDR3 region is CASTGQGRVMSTGELFF. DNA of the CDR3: TGTGCCAGCACCGGACAGGGGCGGGTTATGTCCACCGGGGAGCTGTTTTTT.

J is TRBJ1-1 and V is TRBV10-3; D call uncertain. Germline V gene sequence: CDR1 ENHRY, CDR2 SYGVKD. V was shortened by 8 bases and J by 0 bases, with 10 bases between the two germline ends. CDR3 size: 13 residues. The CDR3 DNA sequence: TGTGCCATCGGTCAATCGGTGAACACTGAAGCTTTCTTT. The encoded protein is CAIGQSVNTEAFF.

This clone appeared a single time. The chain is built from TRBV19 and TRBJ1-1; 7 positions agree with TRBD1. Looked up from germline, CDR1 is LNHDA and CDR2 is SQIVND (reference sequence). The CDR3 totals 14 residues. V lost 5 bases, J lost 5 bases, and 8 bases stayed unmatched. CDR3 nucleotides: TGTGCCAGTAGTTTGAGGGGGCGAGGGACTGAAGCTTTCTTT. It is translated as CASSLRGRGTEAFF.

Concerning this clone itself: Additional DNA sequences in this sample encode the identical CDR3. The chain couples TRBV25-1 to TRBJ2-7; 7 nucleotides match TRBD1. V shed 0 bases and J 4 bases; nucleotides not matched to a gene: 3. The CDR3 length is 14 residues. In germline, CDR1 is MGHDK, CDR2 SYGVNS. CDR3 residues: CASSEYEGAYEQYF. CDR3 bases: TGTGCCAGCAGTGAATATGAGGGGGCTTACGAGCAGTACTTC.

CDR3 sequence reads: CASSLGTANEAFF. The CDR3, as DNA: TGTGCCAGCAGTTTAGGGACAGCCAATGAAGCTTTCTTT. The J gene is TRBJ1-1, the V gene TRBV27; 7 nucleotides agree with TRBD1. Germline loops: CDR1 MNHEY, CDR2 SMNVEV (reference sequence). J was trimmed by 7 bases and V by 2 bases; bases with no gene match: 4. CDR3 length equals 13 residues.

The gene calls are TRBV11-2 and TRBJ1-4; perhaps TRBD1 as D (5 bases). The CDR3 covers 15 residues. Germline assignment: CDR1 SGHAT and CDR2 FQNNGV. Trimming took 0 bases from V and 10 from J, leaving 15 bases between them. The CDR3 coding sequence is TGTGCCAGCAGCTTAGATCTTGCGGGGCCAGGAAAACTGTTTTTT. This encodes CASSLDLAGPGKLFF.

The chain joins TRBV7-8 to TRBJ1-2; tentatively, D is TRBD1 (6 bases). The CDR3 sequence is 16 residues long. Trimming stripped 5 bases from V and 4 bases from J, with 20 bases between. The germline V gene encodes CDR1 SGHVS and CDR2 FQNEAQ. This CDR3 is CASSTLQGPVGYGYTF. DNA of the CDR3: TGTGCCAGCAGCACCCTACAGGGCCCTGTTGGCTATGGCTACACCTTC.

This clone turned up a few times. CDR3 loop: CASSTSFAGTHEQFF. Here the CDR3 DNA reads TGTGCCAGTAGTACCTCGTTTGCAGGGACTCATGAGCAGTTCTTC. The chain uses TRBV19 and TRBJ2-1; TRBD2 is a possible D gene (6 bases). Deletions cut 4 bases from V and 8 bases from J, with 18 bases between. Per germline, CDR1 LNHDA and CDR2 SQIVND (reference sequence). This CDR3 spans 15 amino acids.

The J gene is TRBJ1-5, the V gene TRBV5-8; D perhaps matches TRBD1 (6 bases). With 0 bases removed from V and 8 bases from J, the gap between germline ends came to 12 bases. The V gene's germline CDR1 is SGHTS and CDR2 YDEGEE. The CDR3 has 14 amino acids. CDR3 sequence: CASSLGQGREPQHF. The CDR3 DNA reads TGTGCCAGCAGCTTGGGTCAGGGGAGGGAGCCCCAGCATTTT. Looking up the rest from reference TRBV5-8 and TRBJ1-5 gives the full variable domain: EAGVTQSPTHLIKTRGQQATLRCSPISGHTSVYWYQQALGLGLQFLLWYDEGEERNRGNFPPRFSGRQFPNYSSELNVNALELEDSALYLCASSLGQGREPQHFGDGTRLSIL.

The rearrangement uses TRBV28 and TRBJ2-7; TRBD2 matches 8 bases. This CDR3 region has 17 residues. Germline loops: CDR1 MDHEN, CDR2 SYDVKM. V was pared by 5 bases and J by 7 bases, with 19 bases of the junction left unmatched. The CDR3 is CASSIRPGTRPSREQYF. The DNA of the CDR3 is TGTGCCAGCAGTATCAGACCCGGGACTAGACCTAGTCGTGAGCAGTACTTC.

The chain's CDR3 is CASSLGGGTDTQYF. The CDR3 DNA reads as TGCGCCAGCAGCTTGGGCGGTGGCACAGATACGCAGTATTTT. The chain recombines TRBV5-1 with TRBJ2-3; D is ambiguous. Germline-derived CDR1 and CDR2 are SGHRS and YFSETQ. The CDR3 has 14 amino acids. V lost 0 bases to trimming and J lost 1 base, with 6 bases between them.

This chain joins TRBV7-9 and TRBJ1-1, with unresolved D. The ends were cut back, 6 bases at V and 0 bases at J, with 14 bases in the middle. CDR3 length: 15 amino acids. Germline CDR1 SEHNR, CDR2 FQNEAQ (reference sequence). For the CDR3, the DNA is TGTGCCAGCAGTCCTGAGGCAGTCATGAACACTGAAGCTTTCTTT. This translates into CASSPEAVMNTEAFF.

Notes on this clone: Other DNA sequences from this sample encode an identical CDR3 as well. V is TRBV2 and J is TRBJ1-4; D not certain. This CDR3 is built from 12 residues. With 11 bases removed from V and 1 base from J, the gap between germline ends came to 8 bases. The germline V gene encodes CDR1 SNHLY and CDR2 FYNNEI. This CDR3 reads CAGEGTNEKLFF. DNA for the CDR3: TGTGCCGGAGAGGGAACTAATGAAAAACTGTTTTTT.